This TCR beta chain derives from a study of cytomegalovirus exposure and HLA in healthy donors. The wider study: Previous work identified around 120 million unique TCR beta sequences from about 179 million T cells.

Amplification used 60 Vbeta primers and 13 Jbeta primers. Only in-frame clones appear in the TCRdb table, and some are missing; sequencing was by immunoSEQ multiplex PCR. The sample has roughly 200,000 clones, roughly 73% seen once. The study, taken as a whole, reports: Reportedly, HLA-A and HLA-B alleles of most subjects were accurately predicted from TCR beta.

For this clone: Its antigen remains unidentified.

The CDR3 spans 13 residues. Germline CDR1 and CDR2: SNHLY and FYNNEI. J was trimmed by 6 bases and V by 9 bases; bases with no gene match: 4. The receptor was isolated from a woman in her twenties or thirties in good health and CMV-seronegative. Sequencing was carried out using PBMCs. The chain employs TRBV2 and TRBJ2-7; TRBD2 agrees at 14 bases. The CDR3 DNA reads as TGTGCCAGTGGGGGACTAGCGGGGGCCGAGCAGTACTTC. Protein: CASGGLAGAEQYF.